These T cell receptor beta chains were read from a single sample in a study of shared clonotypes between healthy human individuals. The method was immunoSEQ multiplex PCR; TCRdb's version includes in-frame clones alone and lacks a portion of them. The sample yields over a million clones, approximately 98% seen once. Material: naive CD4+ T cells sorted from blood. The origin of the receptors is a young man in good health. Each CDR3 is given with its conserved first and last residue. The D gene is left open where the match is weak. Some rows mark clone size as missing; the rest say once, few, many or name a class of expanded clone.

clone size,V gene,D gene,J gene,CDR3 length,CDR3 protein,CDR3 DNA
-,TRBV19,TRBD2,TRBJ2-7,17,CASSGKGLAGGGYEQYF,TGTGCCAGTAGTGGAAAGGGACTAGCGGGAGGAGGCTACGAGCAGTACTTC
-,TRBV29-1,TRBD2,TRBJ2-7,14,CSVEYPSGPYEQYF,TGCAGCGTTGAATATCCTAGCGGACCCTACGAGCAGTACTTC
-,TRBV28,TRBD2,TRBJ2-1,14,CASRGTSDRNEQFF,TGTGCCAGCAGAGGGACTAGCGATCGCAATGAGCAGTTCTTC
once,TRBV6-6,TRBD1,TRBJ2-7,15,CASSRLGTGASEQYF,TGTGCCAGCAGCCGTCTTGGGACAGGAGCTTCTGAGCAGTACTTC
-,TRBV5-1,TRBD1,TRBJ2-7,16,CASSLAGTGSSYEQYF,TGCGCCAGCAGCCTTGCCGGGACAGGGAGCTCCTACGAGCAGTACTTC
-,TRBV4-3,TRBD2,TRBJ2-7,19,CASSQDVLAGGPSSYEQYF,TGCGCCAGCAGCCAAGATGTCCTAGCGGGAGGGCCCAGCTCCTACGAGCAGTACTTC
once,TRBV11-2,-,TRBJ2-5,14,CASSLLGLQETQYF,TGTGCCAGCAGCTTATTAGGACTCCAAGAGACCCAGTACTTC
-,TRBV7-9,TRBD2,TRBJ2-7,14,CASSLLTSNSEQYF,TGTGCCAGCAGCTTATTGACTAGCAACTCCGAGCAGTACTTC
-,TRBV29-1,TRBD2,TRBJ2-3,15,CSAGTSGSWTDTQYF,TGCAGCGCTGGGACTAGCGGGAGTTGGACAGATACGCAGTATTTT
-,TRBV6-6,-,TRBJ2-7,13,CASSSLSSYEQYF,TGTGCCAGCAGTTCCTTAAGCTCCTACGAGCAGTACTTC
-,TRBV6-5,-,TRBJ2-5,16,CASSYSGGGVQETQYF,TGTGCCAGCAGTTACTCTGGAGGGGGCGTTCAAGAGACCCAGTACTTC
-,TRBV9,-,TRBJ2-1,15,CASSVGSTLENEQFF,TGTGCCAGCAGCGTAGGGTCCACCCTGGAGAATGAGCAGTTCTTC
-,TRBV14,-,TRBJ1-2,13,CASSHQALLGYTF,TGTGCCAGCAGCCATCAGGCCCTATTAGGCTACACCTTC
-,TRBV6-5,TRBD1,TRBJ2-7,14,CASRPTGSSYEQYF,TGTGCCAGCAGACCGACAGGGAGCTCCTACGAGCAGTACTTC
once,TRBV28,-,TRBJ2-2,13,CASSPLATGELFF,TGTGCCAGCAGCCCACTAGCCACCGGGGAGCTGTTTTTT
-,TRBV6-1,TRBD1,TRBJ2-7,13,CASRLGQGNEQYF,TGTGCCAGCAGACTAGGACAGGGCAACGAGCAGTACTTC
-,TRBV5-1,-,TRBJ2-7,15,CASSLDAGRTYEQYF,TGCGCCAGCAGCTTAGACGCAGGACGGACCTACGAGCAGTACTTC
once,TRBV7-8,-,TRBJ2-5,13,CASSLGQFETQYF,TGTGCCAGCAGCTTAGGGCAGTTCGAGACCCAGTACTTC
-,TRBV25-1,-,TRBJ2-2,15,CASSEVTGHTGELFF,TGTGCCAGCAGTGAGGTTACAGGCCACACCGGGGAGCTGTTTTTT
-,TRBV4-2,-,TRBJ2-1,17,CASSPESGPPGDNEQFF,TGTGCCAGCAGCCCGGAATCTGGACCACCGGGGGACAATGAGCAGTTCTTC
-,TRBV11-2,-,TRBJ2-3,15,CASTKGRGSADTQYF,TGTGCCAGCACTAAAGGGCGGGGTTCGGCAGATACGCAGTATTTT
once,TRBV9,-,TRBJ2-5,13,CASSAGQLETQYF,TGTGCCAGCAGCGCTGGACAGTTAGAGACCCAGTACTTC
-,TRBV5-1,-,TRBJ2-1,12,CASSVNGVEQFF,TGCGCCAGCAGCGTAAACGGGGTTGAGCAGTTCTTC
-,TRBV9,-,TRBJ2-1,14,CASSVGARTNEQFF,TGTGCCAGCAGCGTAGGAGCTAGGACTAATGAGCAGTTCTTC
-,TRBV7-8,-,TRBJ2-2,18,CASSLVAAASVGTGELFF,TGTGCCAGCAGCTTAGTGGCGGCGGCTTCGGTGGGCACCGGGGAGCTGTTTTTT
-,TRBV6-5,-,TRBJ1-2,13,CASSNPGGGGYTF,TGTGCCAGCAGCAACCCCGGGGGTGGTGGCTACACCTTC
-,TRBV5-6,-,TRBJ2-1,14,CASSLGPAGNEQFF,TGTGCCAGCAGCTTGGGACCGGCCGGGAATGAGCAGTTCTTC
-,TRBV5-1,-,TRBJ2-7,13,CASSNGNSYEQYF,TGCGCCAGCAGTAACGGTAACTCCTACGAGCAGTACTTC
-,TRBV28,-,TRBJ2-6,16,CASSLGFRVGANVLTF,TGTGCCAGCAGTTTGGGTTTCAGGGTAGGGGCCAACGTCCTGACTTTC
-,TRBV5-4,TRBD2,TRBJ2-1,13,CASSESGSNEQFF,TGTGCCAGCAGCGAAAGCGGGAGCAATGAGCAGTTCTTC
-,TRBV7-9,-,TRBJ1-1,17,CASSPLVGPKRNTEAFF,TGTGCCAGCAGCCCCCTCGTGGGGCCCAAGAGGAACACTGAAGCTTTCTTT
-,TRBV11-2,-,TRBJ2-3,13,CASSALDGDTQYF,TGTGCCAGCAGCGCTTTAGACGGAGATACGCAGTATTTT
-,TRBV5-6,TRBD1,TRBJ1-1,14,CASSHQGVGAEAFF,TGTGCCAGCAGCCACCAGGGGGTGGGCGCTGAAGCTTTCTTT
once,TRBV5-5,-,TRBJ1-4,14,CASSTTGPGEKLFF,TGTGCCAGCAGCACAACCGGGCCCGGTGAAAAACTGTTTTTT
-,TRBV9,-,TRBJ1-3,13,CASSASEGHTIYF,TGTGCCAGCAGCGCCTCGGAGGGTCACACCATATATTTT
-,TRBV7-2,-,TRBJ2-5,15,CASSGGLFGRETQYF,TGTGCCAGCAGCGGAGGACTATTCGGTCGAGAGACCCAGTACTTC
-,TRBV7-6,TRBD1,TRBJ2-7,17,CASSLSESGTGLLEQYF,TGTGCCAGCAGCTTATCCGAGTCCGGGACAGGTCTTCTCGAGCAGTACTTC
-,TRBV7-2,TRBD2,TRBJ2-1,14,CASSPGTSGSRGVF,TGTGCCAGCAGCCCTGGGACTAGCGGGAGTCGTGGGGTCTTC
-,TRBV5-1,-,TRBJ2-3,14,CASSLAPGPDTQYF,TGCGCCAGCAGCTTGGCACCAGGGCCAGATACGCAGTATTTT
-,TRBV10-3,-,TRBJ2-1,13,CAIAESSYNEQFF,TGTGCCATCGCTGAGAGCTCCTACAATGAGCAGTTCTTC
-,TRBV5-1,-,TRBJ2-5,14,CASSPFVVSETQYF,TGCGCCAGCAGCCCGTTCGTGGTTAGTGAGACCCAGTACTTC
-,TRBV9,-,TRBJ2-3,15,CASNGEISSTDTQYF,TGTGCCAGCAACGGTGAAATATCTAGCACAGATACGCAGTATTTT
-,TRBV29-1,-,TRBJ2-1,15,CSAGGGRDAYNEQFF,TGCAGCGCAGGAGGGGGGCGGGACGCCTACAATGAGCAGTTCTTC
-,TRBV4-3,TRBD2,TRBJ2-1,18,CASSQDPSTSGSYNEQFF,TGCGCCAGCAGCCAAGATCCTTCCACTAGCGGCTCCTACAATGAGCAGTTCTTC
-,TRBV10-3,-,TRBJ2-7,16,CAISGALEGPPYEQYF,TGTGCCATCAGTGGGGCTTTGGAGGGGCCCCCCTACGAGCAGTACTTC
-,TRBV28,-,TRBJ2-1,13,CASSRGGLHEQFF,TGTGCCAGCAGCAGGGGCGGACTCCATGAGCAGTTCTTC